The 30 T cell receptor beta chains below all came from one sample that was sequenced in a study of T cells after posttransplantation cyclophosphamide. Some clones are missing from TCRdb's copy, which holds only in-frame ones; the method was immunoSEQ multiplex PCR. The sample yields under 50,000 clones, about 90% seen once. Busulfan-fludarabine conditioning, marrow transplant, and cyclophosphamide on days +3 and +4 were administered. The sample was PBMCs, taken around 63 days after allogeneic stem cell transplant with posttransplant cyclophosphamide. All receptors come from a male patient between 55 and 70 years old who received an allogeneic stem cell transplant from a related donor and was CMV-positive. A subset of T cells may come from the graft donor.

The chain carries TRBV6-5 and TRBJ1-2; D is possibly TRBD1 (5 bases). Per the germline V gene, CDR1 is MNHEY and CDR2 is SVGAGI. Trimming took 4 bases from V and 2 from J, leaving 17 bases between them. This CDR3 contains 16 residues. CDR3 DNA: TGTGCCAGCAGTTCTCGGCTCGGGACTGGCAACTATGGCTACACCTTC. Translating it yields CASSSRLGTGNYGYTF.

This clone was found once. This chain links TRBV7-9 with TRBJ2-3; 9 positions match TRBD2. Germline CDR1 reads SEHNR; CDR2 reads FQNEAQ (reference sequence). J lost 11 bases, V lost 2 bases, and 5 bases had no gene match. This CDR3 has 13 amino acids. CDR3 nucleotide sequence: TGTGCCAGCAGCTTATATGAAGCGGGGGGGCAGTATTTT. It encodes CASSLYEAGGQYF.

The V call is TRBV7-6, the J call TRBJ2-1; 16 nucleotides line up with TRBD2. After removal of 1 base from V and 9 bases from J, the junction contained 9 bases not matched to a gene. Germline CDR1 is SGHVS and CDR2 is FNYEAQ. This CDR3 spans 18 amino acids. CDR3 sequence reads: CASSLGSGTSGGAVEQFF. The CDR3 DNA reads as TGTGCCAGCAGCTTAGGGTCCGGGACTAGCGGGGGGGCCGTTGAGCAGTTCTTC.

DNA for the CDR3: TGTGCCAGTAAAAACAGCCGCGACACCGGGGAGCTGTTTTTT. It encodes CASKNSRDTGELFF. The chain carries TRBV19 and TRBJ2-2; D is undetermined. Germline V CDR1 and CDR2: LNHDA, SQIVND (reference sequence). There are 14 residues in the CDR3. Trimming took off 7 bases at V and 3 bases at J, with 12 bases between the two ends.

The chain links TRBV27 to TRBJ1-2, with 7 bases matching TRBD1. V trimming: 8 bases; J trimming: 2 bases; junction bases outside the gene matches: 5. The germline V gene has CDR1 MNHEY and CDR2 SMNVEV (reference sequence). The CDR3 consists of 13 residues. The CDR3 loop reads CASGPGQNYGYTF. The CDR3 nucleotides read TGTGCCAGCGGACCGGGACAGAACTATGGCTACACCTTC.

The V gene is TRBV7-9, the J gene TRBJ1-6; D gene unclear. The V end was cut by 5 bases, the J end by 9 bases, with 17 bases between. The CDR3 length is 15 residues. The V gene's germline CDR1 is SEHNR and CDR2 FQNEAQ (reference sequence). The CDR3 protein is CASSPEGGNISPLHF. CDR3 bases: TGTGCCAGCAGCCCCGAAGGAGGAAACATTTCACCCCTCCACTTT.

The genes are TRBV5-1 and TRBJ1-5; D is perhaps TRBD1 (5 bases). V gave up 1 base and J gave up 5 bases, with 10 bases separating them. The CDR3 totals 14 residues. The germline V gene has CDR1 SGHRS and CDR2 YFSETQ. The CDR3 bases are TGCGCCAGCAGCTTGATCCCGGGGGATCAGCCCCAGCATTTT. Its translation is CASSLIPGDQPQHF.

The V gene is TRBV2, the J gene TRBJ2-7, with a weak D call TRBD2 (6 bases). The germline V and J ends were trimmed by 5 bases and 0 bases, with 14 bases remaining between them. Germline-derived CDR1 and CDR2 are SNHLY and FYNNEI. CDR3 length: 15 amino acids. The CDR3 nucleotides are TGTGCCAGCAGTTTGATACGGGGGAGCTCCTACGAGCAGTACTTC. Translating it yields CASSLIRGSSYEQYF.

The chain couples TRBV19 to TRBJ1-2; 9 bases agree with TRBD1. Germline assignment: CDR1 LNHDA and CDR2 SQIVND (reference sequence). After removal of 3 bases from V and 12 bases from J, the junction contained 5 bases not matched to a gene. The CDR3 is 12 amino acids. In DNA, the CDR3 is TGTGCCAGTAGTATCTGGGACAGGGTTAACACCTTC. It is translated as CASSIWDRVNTF.

This clone has just a few counts. The chain recombines TRBV6-6 with TRBJ1-1; D is uncertain. Trimming pared 7 bases from V and 1 base from J, leaving 13 bases between. Germline V gives CDR1 MNHNY, CDR2 SVGAGI (reference sequence). The CDR3 sequence is 14 residues long. For the CDR3, the DNA is TGTGCCAGCATCCTACCGGGTGGGAACACTGAAGCTTTCTTT. Its protein product is CASILPGGNTEAFF.

V and J are TRBV6-1 and TRBJ2-3; D perhaps matches TRBD2 (6 bases). The length of the CDR3 is 14 residues. Looked up from germline, CDR1 is MNHNS and CDR2 is SASEGT. V lost 6 bases and J lost 6, with 16 bases in between. CDR3 sequence (DNA): TGTGCCAGCAGGAGAGCGGGTACGTCGGATACGCAGTATTTT. Translated, it gives CASRRAGTSDTQYF.

V and J are TRBV5-1 and TRBJ1-1; D gene uncertain. The V end was cut by 6 bases, the J end by 0 bases, with 15 bases between. Germline V lookup: CDR1 SGHRS, CDR2 YFSETQ. The length of the CDR3 is 15 residues. The CDR3 spells CASTQLGAMNTEAFF. In nucleotides, the CDR3 is TGCGCCAGCACCCAGCTGGGCGCTATGAACACTGAAGCTTTCTTT.

The chain carries TRBV2 and TRBJ2-5, with 14 positions matching TRBD2. Germline CDR1 and CDR2: SNHLY and FYNNEI. The length of the CDR3 is 13 residues. The junction had 1 base not matched to a gene; V was cut back by 8 bases and J by 5 bases. CDR3 sequence: CASRTSGRETQYF. CDR3 sequence (DNA): TGTGCCAGCCGGACTAGCGGGAGGGAGACCCAGTACTTC.

The chain has TRBV2 and TRBJ2-3; 10 bases are a match to TRBD2. The CDR3 extends over 17 amino acids. Germline assignment: CDR1 SNHLY and CDR2 FYNNEI. V lost 5 bases, J lost 0 bases, and 8 bases stayed unmatched. CDR3 sequence reads: CASSQKRGGLSTDTQYF. The CDR3 region has the DNA TGTGCCAGCAGTCAAAAGCGGGGGGGCCTCAGCACAGATACGCAGTATTTT.

This rearrangement joins TRBV2 to TRBJ2-3; perhaps TRBD1 as D (6 bases). Trimming pared 10 bases from V and 0 bases from J, leaving 11 bases between. Germline CDR1 and CDR2: SNHLY and FYNNEI. CDR3 length: 13 residues. The DNA of the CDR3 is TGTGCCACCGACAGGCATAGCACAGATACGCAGTATTTT. It translates to CATDRHSTDTQYF.

The chain is built from TRBV7-9 and TRBJ1-5; D is unresolved. V lost 0 bases to trimming and J lost 8 bases, with 11 bases between them. This CDR3 has 14 amino acids. Germline V lookup: CDR1 SEHNR, CDR2 FQNEAQ (reference sequence). In DNA, the CDR3 is TGTGCCAGCAGCTTAGCGATTGACGGGGAGCCCCAGCATTTT. It specifies CASSLAIDGEPQHF.

V is TRBV5-1 and J is TRBJ1-5, with D possibly matching TRBD1 (5 bases). The CDR3 covers 15 residues. CDR1 and CDR2 (germline): SGHRS, YFSETQ. V dropped 0 bases and J dropped 4 bases, with 11 bases sitting between them. This CDR3 reads CASSLDDSKNQPQHF. The DNA for the CDR3 is TGCGCCAGCAGCTTGGATGACAGTAAAAATCAGCCCCAGCATTTT.

The chain recombines TRBV11-2 with TRBJ1-3, with TRBD1 matching over 8 bases. CDR1 and CDR2 from the germline V gene are SGHAT and FQNNGV. J gave up 7 bases and V 6 bases, and 11 bases lay outside the gene matches. The CDR3 is 15 amino acids. CDR3 residues: CASSLNRGIGNTIYF. Written as DNA, the CDR3 is TGTGCCAGCAGTCTTAACAGGGGGATTGGGAACACCATATATTTT.

The chain employs TRBV5-1 and TRBJ2-3, with 10 bases identical to TRBD2. There are 16 residues in the CDR3. V shed 2 bases, J shed 5 bases, and the junction held 8 bases outside the gene matches. Germline V gene lookup returns CDR1 SGHRS and CDR2 YFSETQ. The CDR3 DNA is TGCGCCAGCAGCTTAATGAGCGGGGGGGCGGGAGATACGCAGTATTTT. Residues: CASSLMSGGAGDTQYF.

The chain employs TRBV9 and TRBJ2-3; D might be TRBD1 (7 bases). Looked up from germline, CDR1 is SGDLS and CDR2 is YYNGEE. Trimming removed 4 bases at V and 5 bases at J, with 17 bases between. This CDR3 has 15 residues. The CDR3: CASSPQGGGVDTQYF. The CDR3 nucleotides are TGTGCCAGCAGCCCTCAGGGGGGCGGAGTAGATACGCAGTATTTT.

The chain couples TRBV27 to TRBJ2-7; the D is unclear. CDR1 and CDR2 (germline): MNHEY, SMNVEV (reference sequence). This CDR3 comprises 13 residues. V dropped 4 bases and J dropped 3 bases, with 10 bases sitting between them. The DNA for the CDR3 is TGTGCCAGCAGTTCGGTCACTGACTACGAGCAGTACTTC. Translated, it gives CASSSVTDYEQYF.

CDR3: CASSLQATRLGNEKLFF. CDR3 nucleotide sequence: TGTGCCAGCTCCCTACAGGCCACAAGGCTCGGTAATGAAAAACTGTTTTTT. This chain connects TRBV18 to TRBJ1-4; D might be TRBD1 (5 bases). Germline V gene lookup returns CDR1 KGHSH and CDR2 LQKENI. The CDR3 is 17 residues long. The V gene lost 6 bases and the J gene lost 4 bases, with 21 bases spanning the gap.

The chain has TRBV6-1 and TRBJ1-5; D is uncertain. V shed 5 bases and J shed 0 bases, with 11 bases lying between them. The CDR3 sequence is 15 residues long. Germline V lookup: CDR1 MNHNS, CDR2 SASEGT. CDR3 region: CASSPGPYSNQPQHF. The CDR3 DNA is TGTGCCAGCAGTCCAGGTCCCTATAGCAATCAGCCCCAGCATTTT.

The J gene is TRBJ1-1, the V gene TRBV2, with D unclear. The V end was cut by 8 bases, the J end by 4 bases, with 14 bases between. CDR1 and CDR2 (germline): SNHLY, FYNNEI. The CDR3 runs to 13 residues. CDR3 coding DNA: TGTGCCAGCTTCCCCCAGAGGAGCACTGAAGCTTTCTTT. It encodes CASFPQRSTEAFF. The entire variable domain, with the rest obtained from reference TRBV2 and TRBJ1-1, is as follows: EPEVTQTPSHQVTQMGQEVILRCVPISNHLYFYWYRQILGQKVEFLVSFYNNEISEKSEIFDDQFSVERPDGSNFTLKIRSTKLEDSAMYFCASFPQRSTEAFFGQGTRLTVV.

In DNA form, the CDR3 reads TGTGCCAGCAGCCCGAGGACAGGGGCCGACTACGAGCAGTACTTC. It translates to CASSPRTGADYEQYF. This chain uses TRBV11-2 with TRBJ2-5; TRBD1 matches at 9 bases. TRBJ2-7 matches the DNA end more closely, so the J call is doubtful. This CDR3 has 15 amino acids. Germline V gene data show CDR1 as SGHAT and CDR2 as FQNNGV.

The V and J genes are TRBV29-1 and TRBJ2-1; 8 positions match TRBD2. V trimming: 7 bases; J trimming: 5 bases; junction bases outside the gene matches: 4. The CDR3 covers 12 residues. Per the germline V gene, CDR1 is SQVTM and CDR2 is ANQGSEA. The CDR3 protein is CSGGTSDNEQFF. For the CDR3, the DNA is TGCAGCGGCGGGACTAGTGACAATGAGCAGTTCTTC.

This clone was observed a few times. The chain recombines TRBV5-4 with TRBJ1-6; perhaps TRBD1 as D (6 bases). Trimming shortened V by 10 bases and J by 7 bases, and 15 bases separated the two germline ends. CDR1 and CDR2 from the germline V gene are SGHNT and YYREEE (reference sequence). This CDR3 region has 13 residues. The CDR3, as DNA: TGTGCCGTCTCGGGACACTCCAATTCACCCCTCCACTTT. It encodes CAVSGHSNSPLHF.

V gene TRBV5-1 combines with J gene TRBJ2-7, with 9 bases fitting TRBD1. V lost 2 bases to trimming and J lost 3 bases; unmatched junction nucleotides: 3. The CDR3 contains 14 residues. The germline V gene has CDR1 SGHRS and CDR2 YFSETQ. Here the CDR3 reads CASSFSTGGYEQYV. The CDR3 DNA is TGCGCCAGCAGCTTTTCGACAGGGGGCTACGAGCAGTACGTC.

J is TRBJ1-4 and V is TRBV5-4, with D possibly being TRBD1 (5 bases). Deletions cut 2 bases from V and 0 bases from J, with 11 bases between. The CDR3 sequence is 16 residues long. Germline V gene sequence: CDR1 SGHNT, CDR2 YYREEE (reference sequence). DNA of the CDR3: TGTGCCAGCAGCTTAGGCGGGACTGCAACTAATGAAAAACTGTTTTTT. Protein product: CASSLGGTATNEKLFF. Combining the CDR3 with reference TRBV5-4 and TRBJ1-4 gives the whole variable domain ETGVTQSPTHLIKTRGQQVTLRCSSQSGHNTVSWYQQALGQGPQFIFQYYREEENGRGNFPPRFSGLQFPNYSSELNVNALELDDSALYLCASSLGGTATNEKLFFGSGTQLSVL.

The genes are TRBV27 and TRBJ1-1, with a possible D match to TRBD1 (5 bases). The CDR3 loop spans 16 amino acids. Trimming removed 5 bases at V and 5 bases at J, with 21 bases between. From germline, CDR1 is MNHEY and CDR2 SMNVEV (reference sequence). The CDR3: CASSPERTSSRTEAFF. Written as DNA, the CDR3 is TGTGCCAGCAGTCCGGAAAGGACAAGTAGCAGGACTGAAGCTTTCTTT.